The table lists the clone carrying this T cell receptor beta chain with a count of one. Its antigen is as yet unknown. This table comes from immunoSEQ multiplex PCR, and its TCRdb copy is limited to in-frame clones, with some not included. The table has more than 65,000 clones, 75% to 95% seen once. Per the germline V gene, CDR1 is MNHNS and CDR2 is SASEGT. V was clipped by 3 bases and J by 6 bases; unmatched bases: 8. The CDR3 length is 15 residues. The sample comes from a study of graft-versus-host responses after intestinal transplantation. Looking at the study overall: Multivisceral, liver-intestinal, or isolated intestinal grafts were transplanted into recipients. Induction using anti-thymocyte globulin, followed by tacrolimus and steroids for approximately 3 years, was given to all recipients. Findings and caveats of the study: Some patients had graft-donor T cell macrochimerism, and their allografts showed high graft-versus-host to host-versus-graft clonal ratios.

The sequencing here drew on unstimulated CD8+ T cells sorted from spleen or lymph node cells, taken before transplant. This TCR was sampled from a human donor who was the organ donor for an intestinal transplant. V and J are TRBV6-1 and TRBJ2-7; 10 bases are a match to TRBD1. The CDR3 DNA reads TGTGCCAGCAGTGAGCCTCCGGGACAGGGGAGCGAGCAGTACTTC. Its protein product is CASSEPPGQGSEQYF.